Listed below are T cell receptor beta chains from one sample, sequenced in a study of cytomegalovirus exposure and HLA in healthy donors. TCRdb's copy holds only in-frame clones and misses some; the assay was immunoSEQ multiplex PCR. The sample carries fewer than 200,000 clones, approximately 80% recorded once. Sequencing was done on a sample of PBMCs. All receptors come from a young woman in good health and CMV-seronegative. Both conserved end residues are part of each CDR3. The D gene is left open where the match is weak.

d_call: TRBD2
v_call: TRBV4-2
j_call: TRBJ2-2
cdr3_nt: TGTGCCAGCAGCCAAGATCTTGGCGGGAGGAACACCGGGGAGCTGTTTTTT
cdr3_aa: CASSQDLGGRNTGELFF

d_call: TRBD1
v_call: TRBV29-1
j_call: TRBJ2-1
cdr3_nt: TGCAGCGTTGCTGGTTATCGGGACAGGGTTACTGGTGAGCAGTTCTTC
cdr3_aa: CSVAGYRDRVTGEQFF

d_call: NA
v_call: TRBV6-1
j_call: TRBJ2-5
cdr3_nt: TGTGCCAGCAGTGAAACGAGGGAGACCCAGTACTTC
cdr3_aa: CASSETRETQYF

d_call: NA
v_call: TRBV4-3
j_call: TRBJ2-3
cdr3_nt: TGCGCCAGCAGCCAAGACCCGGTTGGAGCAGATACGCAGTATTTT
cdr3_aa: CASSQDPVGADTQYF

d_call: TRBD2
v_call: TRBV25-1
j_call: TRBJ2-7
cdr3_nt: TGTGCCAGCAGTCCTGGGGGGGGTAAACAGTACTTC
cdr3_aa: CASSPGGGKQYF

d_call: TRBD2
v_call: TRBV16
j_call: TRBJ2-3
cdr3_nt: TGTGCCAGCAGCCATCCAAGCGGGGGCACCACTACGCAGTATTTT
cdr3_aa: CASSHPSGGTTTQYF

d_call: NA
v_call: TRBV7-8
j_call: TRBJ2-3
cdr3_nt: TGTGCCAGCAGCTCCTACTTCACAGATACGCAGTATTTT
cdr3_aa: CASSSYFTDTQYF

d_call: TRBD2
v_call: TRBV5-4
j_call: TRBJ2-7
cdr3_nt: TGTGCCAGCAGCCGAGGGACTAGCGGGGGCGACGAGCAGTACTTC
cdr3_aa: CASSRGTSGGDEQYF

d_call: TRBD1
v_call: TRBV19
j_call: TRBJ1-4
cdr3_nt: TGTGCCAGTAGTAGACAGGGGATCGGTAATGAAAAACTGTTTTTT
cdr3_aa: CASSRQGIGNEKLFF

d_call: NA
v_call: TRBV2
j_call: TRBJ2-5
cdr3_nt: TGTGCCAGCAGTGTAATCCAGACTGGAGAGACCCAGTACTTC
cdr3_aa: CASSVIQTGETQYF

d_call: NA
v_call: TRBV5-1
j_call: TRBJ1-1
cdr3_nt: TGCGCCAGCAGCCTAAGACAGGTTGCGGCTGAAGCTTTCTTT
cdr3_aa: CASSLRQVAAEAFF

d_call: NA
v_call: TRBV25-1
j_call: TRBJ2-5
cdr3_nt: TGTGCCAGCAGTGACATGCGGTCAGAGACCCAGTACTTC
cdr3_aa: CASSDMRSETQYF

d_call: NA
v_call: TRBV10-3
j_call: TRBJ1-1
cdr3_nt: TGTGCCATCAAAGGGGAACCTCCTATGAGGCCTGAAGCTTTCTTT
cdr3_aa: CAIKGEPPMRPEAFF